What follows are 11 T cell receptor beta chains derived from one specimen sequenced in a study of monozygotic twins with inflammatory bowel disease. For each CDR3 protein, TCRdb gives one entry from its re-call of the 5' RACE reads, without DNA. The table lists some 200,000 distinct CDR3 sequences. The sample was blood. The receptor set was obtained from a human donor with ulcerative colitis or Crohn's disease, or a healthy co-twin of an affected twin (not recorded which).

The chain carries TRBV4-3 and TRBJ2-1; TCRdb calls TRBD2, which cannot be checked without DNA. From germline, CDR1 is LGHNA and CDR2 YSLEER. This CDR3 contains 19 residues. CDR3 loop: CASSQDRGVGRAKYNEQFF.

The genes are TRBV4-3 and TRBJ1-1; TCRdb outputs TRBD1, but without DNA this stays unchecked. Germline V gene lookup returns CDR1 LGHNA and CDR2 YSLEER. The CDR3 consists of 12 residues. The CDR3 here is CASSQGDTIVFF.

V and J are TRBV29-1 and TRBJ1-3; lacking DNA, the TRBD1 call made by TCRdb goes unchecked. Germline loops: CDR1 SQVTM, CDR2 ANQGSEA. The CDR3 consists of 11 residues. The CDR3 loop reads CSVSRANTIYF. Supplemented by reference TRBV29-1 and TRBJ1-3, the full variable domain reads SAVISQKPSRDICQRGTSLTIQCQVDSQVTMMFWYRQQPGQSLTLIATANQGSEATYESGFVIDKFPISRPNLTFSTLTVSNMSPEDSSIYLCSVSRANTIYFGEGSWLTVV.

The J gene is TRBJ1-6, the V gene TRBV2; TCRdb names TRBD1, which stays unverified in the absence of DNA. Germline CDR1 SNHLY, CDR2 FYNNEI. The CDR3 length is 15 residues. CDR3 region: CASTLGQGINSPLHF.

The rearrangement joins TRBV7-2 to TRBJ2-3; TCRdb proposes TRBD2, but this gene call is untestable without DNA. This CDR3 is built from 16 residues. Germline V gene lookup returns CDR1 SGHTA and CDR2 FQGNSA. CDR3 sequence reads: CASSPRTSGDTDTQYF.

The rearrangement links TRBV5-1 to TRBJ2-5; the D gene TCRdb calls, TRBD1, cannot be checked with no DNA. This CDR3 region has 14 residues. CDR1 is SGHRS and CDR2 is YFSETQ in the germline V gene. The CDR3 sequence is CASSLGQGAETQYF.

The CDR3 protein is CASSEARGMSSPLHF. The chain links TRBV6-1 to TRBJ1-6. CDR3 size: 15 residues. The germline CDR1 and CDR2 sequences are MNHNS and SASEGT.

This sequence joins TRBV20-1 and TRBJ2-1; TCRdb proposes TRBD1, but this gene call is untestable without DNA. The germline gives CDR1 DFQATT, CDR2 SNEGSKA (reference sequence). The CDR3 length is 15 residues. CDR3 amino acids: CSATRPGTGNREQFF.

The chain recombines TRBV18 with TRBJ2-3; the TCRdb call, TRBD2, lacks DNA for checking. The CDR3 is made up of 15 amino acids. The germline V gene encodes CDR1 KGHSH and CDR2 LQKENI. CDR3 residues: CASSLREIGTDTQYF.

This sequence joins TRBV5-6 and TRBJ2-5; TCRdb's D gene call, TRBD2, goes unchecked for lack of DNA. Germline V lookup: CDR1 SGHDT, CDR2 YYEEEE. CDR3 length: 15 residues. CDR3 loop: CASSLIGPAGETQYF.

The V and J genes are TRBV7-2 and TRBJ2-7; TCRdb indicates TRBD2, and absent DNA this call remains unverified. This CDR3 spans 14 amino acids. CDR1 SGHTA and CDR2 FQGNSA come from the germline V gene. CDR3 protein: CASTPRDLAYEQYF.